The clone carrying this TCR beta chain has only a few counts. The antigen remains undetermined. This entry is derived from a study of identical twins. One entry per CDR3 protein, called by TCRdb with MiXCR from the 5' RACE reads. The sample includes some 1,600,000 distinct CDR3 sequences, roughly a third of them seen just once. The study's findings and limits: Where out-of-frame alpha sequences were twin-shared, they showed excess low generation probability. The study drew conclusions from cross-sectional statistical analysis, not from following the same donors. Surplus twin overlap in beta out-of-frame sequences was less pronounced. Modelling approaches yielded underestimates of out-of-frame TCR alpha sharing between monozygotic twins.

Germline CDR1 and CDR2: MDHEN and SYDVKM. The CDR3 totals 16 residues. This chain links TRBV28 with TRBJ2-5; TRBD2 might be the D (6 bases). Matching the DNA end better, TRBJ2-7 makes the J call doubtful. The receptor's source is a newborn girl in good health. Material for sequencing was cord blood. CDR3 sequence reads: CASSLSLARGAYEQYF. In DNA, the CDR3 is TGTGCCAGCAGTTTAAGCCTAGCGAGGGGCGCCTACGAGCAGTACTTC.